A single T cell receptor (beta chain) is shown here with its context. It lacks a known antigen. One base away there is no much larger clone; base qualities are not given. The library was produced with 5' RACE. This sample was sequenced with an Illumina HiSeq 2000. Template switching added a universal primer binding site, and the final cDNA carried a unique molecular identifier that allowed TCR cDNA molecules to be counted accurately. Specific primers in the conserved constant-segment region were used to synthesize first-strand cDNA for the TCR alpha and beta chains. To control for contamination, every cDNA library was double barcoded, receiving both a SMART-Mk sample barcode and Illumina barcodes. TruSeq adapter sequences along with Illumina sample barcodes were introduced in two successive PCR steps. TCR alpha and beta cDNA libraries were sequenced on the Illumina HiSeq platform with custom primers. The paper's processing steps were these. Raw reads were processed with MiGEC to extract unique molecular identifiers, and MiXCR was used to determine CDR3 positions. For each individual, recombination models were inferred using an EM algorithm with the repgenHMM and IGoR tools. The analysis of shared clonotypes was done with the tcR package in R, with sharing normalized by the product of cloneset sizes. To study raw recombination without the effects of thymic and clonal selection, out-of-frame nonproductive sequences were analyzed. TCRdb ran its own pipeline on the public reads, namely fastp trimming at Q25 and MiXCR clone calling, and kept in-frame beta chains. Merged by CDR3 protein, the rows form single entries marked with the most common genes and DNA. Here the V and J calls rest on TCRdb's processing, not on the authors' analysis. This sample comprises some 630,000 distinct CDR3 sequences, 7.1% of them detected only once. The ten largest clonotypes hold 1.6% of the sample.

The record originates from a study of identical twins (dated by TCRdb to 2016 to 2017). Regarding the research as a whole: The study deep-sequenced TCR alpha and beta repertoires from monozygotic twins, unrelated adults of various ages and cord blood to test whether fetal clonotypes persist. To rule out contamination, replicate twin experiments were performed at different times with different library preparation protocols. General findings and caveats noted by the study authors: Compared with coincidental sharing between unrelated individuals, out-of-frame TCR alpha sequences shared between twins had an excess of sequences with low generation probability. In monozygotic twins, recombination models systematically underestimated out-of-frame TCR alpha sharing, but the models matched the sharing seen between unrelated individuals. Zero-insertion analyses could be partly confounded by invariant T cells such as MAIT and iNKT, although diverse VJ usage argued against such confounding for most clonotypes. Because the same donors could not be followed over many years, conclusions were based on cross-sectional statistical analysis. Fewer insertions were carried by abundant cord blood beta clonotypes; a weaker similar trend was observed in young adult naive repertoires, while no such trend was observed in memory repertoires. The excess sharing between twins in beta out-of-frame sequences was weaker because fewer shared sequences reduced the signal-to-noise ratio.

Every donor was a healthy Caucasian. Three pairs of female monozygotic twins, all aged about 18 to 30 years, made up the twin cohort. The RNA used for TCR libraries was isolated from peripheral blood mononuclear cells. Trimming accounts for 0 bases at V and 3 bases at J, while the number of junction bases matched to no gene is 12. Counted from cysteine to phenylalanine, this CDR3 has 19 amino acids. Just CDR3 DNA is preserved here, 57 bases in frame from base 1. Reading the germline V gene (reference sequence) gives CDR1 LNHNV and CDR2 YYDKDF. This sample was shared with a second study, whose subject was yellow fever vaccine responses in identical twins. The second paper states: The authors reported that the T cell response to vaccination in identical twins appeared partly convergent and partly personalized. In the study, vaccine-responding T cell clones were precisely tracked in identical twins.

The receptor was isolated from a woman younger than 35 in good health. The chain links TRBV15 with TRBJ2-4, with 9 bases aligning to TRBD2. Sequences were obtained from PBMCs. The DNA reads TGTGCCACCAGCAGAGAGTGGGCCGTCGCGGGGGGGCTCAAAAACATTCAGTACTTC. This sequence encodes CATSREWAVAGGLKNIQYF.